The clone carrying this T cell receptor beta chain was detected only once. Its antigen is not known. The stimulus was lysate of CMV-infected fibroblasts, 8.5 to 10 ug/mL. Memory cells lacking CD40L and CD69 with high CD45RO were sorted. This was the immunoSEQ version 4 assay in survey mode. Clones were read by immunoSEQ multiplex PCR, and TCRdb kept only the in-frame ones, dropping some. Among more than 25,000 clones listed, approximately 78% were seen once. The data belong to a study of persistence of HIV-infected CD4 T cells. In the study overall: Two participants gave one leukapheresis sample; others gave up to about 180 mL blood repeatedly.

This CDR3 region has 13 residues. Trimming took 1 base from V and 7 from J, leaving 11 bases between them. Per germline, CDR1 SGHNT and CDR2 YYREEE (reference sequence). The rearrangement joins TRBV5-4 to TRBJ1-2; possible D gene TRBD1, 5 bases. This receptor was taken from an adult woman with HIV who was CMV-seropositive. The sequences come from CD4+ T cells sorted from PBMCs after approximately 20-hour stimulation, collected from a patient who received antiretroviral therapy. The CDR3 protein is CASSLQGRSGYTF. The CDR3 region has the DNA TGTGCCAGCAGCTTGCAGGGAAGGAGTGGCTACACCTTC.